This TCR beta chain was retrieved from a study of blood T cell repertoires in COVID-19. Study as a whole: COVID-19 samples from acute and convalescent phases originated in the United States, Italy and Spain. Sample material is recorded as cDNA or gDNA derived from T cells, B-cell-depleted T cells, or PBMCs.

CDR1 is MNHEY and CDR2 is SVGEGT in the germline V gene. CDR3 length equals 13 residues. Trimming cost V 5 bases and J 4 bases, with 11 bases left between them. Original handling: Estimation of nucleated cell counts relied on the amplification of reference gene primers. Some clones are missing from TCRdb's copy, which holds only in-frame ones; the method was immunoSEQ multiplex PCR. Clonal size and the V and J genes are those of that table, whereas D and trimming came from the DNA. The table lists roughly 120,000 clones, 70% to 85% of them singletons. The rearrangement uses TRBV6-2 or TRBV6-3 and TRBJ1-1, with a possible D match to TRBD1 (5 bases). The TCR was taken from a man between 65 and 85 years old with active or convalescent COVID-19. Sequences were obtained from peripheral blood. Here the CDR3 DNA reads TGTGCCAGCAGTCAGACAGTGAGCACTGAAGCTTTCTTT. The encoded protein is CASSQTVSTEAFF.